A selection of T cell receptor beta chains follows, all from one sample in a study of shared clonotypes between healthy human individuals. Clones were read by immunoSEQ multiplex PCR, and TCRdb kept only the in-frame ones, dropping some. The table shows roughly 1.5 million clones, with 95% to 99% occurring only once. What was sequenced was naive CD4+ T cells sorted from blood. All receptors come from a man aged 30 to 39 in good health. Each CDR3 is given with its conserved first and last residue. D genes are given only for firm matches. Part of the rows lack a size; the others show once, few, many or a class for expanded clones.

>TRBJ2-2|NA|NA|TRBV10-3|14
CATAGNANTGELFF
TGTGCCACCGCAGGGAACGCGAACACCGGGGAGCTGTTTTTT
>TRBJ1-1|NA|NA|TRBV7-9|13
CASSFSEDTEAFF
TGTGCCAGCAGCTTCTCCGAGGACACTGAAGCTTTCTTT
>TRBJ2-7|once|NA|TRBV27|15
CASSLYLGHIYEQYF
TGTGCCAGCAGTTTATATTTGGGACACATCTACGAGCAGTACTTC
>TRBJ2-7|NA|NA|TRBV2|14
CASSAARGEYEQYF
TGTGCCAGCAGTGCGGCCAGGGGGGAGTACGAGCAGTACTTC
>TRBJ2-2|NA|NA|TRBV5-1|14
CASSLVGVAGELFF
TGCGCCAGCAGCTTGGTAGGGGTGGCCGGGGAGCTGTTTTTT
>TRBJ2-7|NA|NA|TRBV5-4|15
CASSRGGDRSYEQYF
TGTGCCAGCAGCCGAGGTGGGGATCGCTCCTACGAGCAGTACTTC
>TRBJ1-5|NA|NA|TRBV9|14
CASSVGGAGQPQHF
TGTGCCAGCAGCGTAGGAGGGGCAGGTCAGCCCCAGCATTTT
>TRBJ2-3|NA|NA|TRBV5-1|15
CASSTGRSGTDTQYF
TGCGCCAGCAGCACCGGGAGAAGTGGCACAGATACGCAGTATTTT
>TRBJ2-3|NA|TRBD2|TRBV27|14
CATKREPPTDTQYF
TGTGCCACCAAGCGGGAGCCCCCCACAGATACGCAGTATTTT
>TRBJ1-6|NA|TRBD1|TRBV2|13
CASRGQGSSPLHF
TGTGCCAGCAGGGGACAGGGAAGTTCACCCCTCCACTTT
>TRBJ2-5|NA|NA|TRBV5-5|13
CASSPTGLETQYF
TGTGCCAGCAGCCCCACAGGGCTCGAGACCCAGTACTTC
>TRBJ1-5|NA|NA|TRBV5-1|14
CASSLGQQNQPQHF
TGCGCCAGCAGCCTGGGACAACAGAATCAGCCCCAGCATTTT
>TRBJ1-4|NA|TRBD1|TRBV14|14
CASSLAGGNEKLFF
TGTGCCAGCAGCCTCGCAGGGGGCAATGAAAAACTGTTTTTT
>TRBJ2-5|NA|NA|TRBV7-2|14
CASSLVGIPETQYF
TGTGCCAGCAGCTTAGTGGGGATTCCAGAGACCCAGTACTTC
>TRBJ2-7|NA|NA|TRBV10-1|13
CASSELDSNEQYF
TGCGCCAGCAGTGAGTTGGACAGTAACGAGCAGTACTTC
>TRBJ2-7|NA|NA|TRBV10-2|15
CASRPTTLAPYEQYF
TGCGCCAGCAGACCTACGACATTGGCCCCCTACGAGCAGTACTTC
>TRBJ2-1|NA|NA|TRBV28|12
CASSPGRGEQFF
TGTGCCAGCAGTCCCGGCCGTGGGGAGCAGTTCTTC
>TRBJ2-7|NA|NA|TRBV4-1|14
CASSQGLAGYEQYF
TGCGCCAGCAGCCAAGGGCTAGCAGGGTACGAGCAGTACTTC
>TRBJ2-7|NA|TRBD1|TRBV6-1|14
CASGAGQGNYEQYF
TGTGCCAGCGGAGCCGGACAGGGGAACTACGAGCAGTACTTC
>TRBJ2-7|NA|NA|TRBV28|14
CASSGPGPETEQYF
TGTGCCAGCAGCGGACCGGGCCCCGAAACCGAGCAGTACTTC
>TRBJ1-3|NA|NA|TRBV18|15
CASSPETGSGNTIYF
TGTGCCAGCTCACCAGAAACAGGCTCTGGAAACACCATATATTTT
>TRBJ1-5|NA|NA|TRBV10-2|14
CASSEEGANQPQHF
TGCGCCAGCAGTGAGGAAGGCGCCAATCAGCCCCAGCATTTT
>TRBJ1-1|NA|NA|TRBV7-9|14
CASSSLSPNTEAFF
TGTGCCAGCAGCTCACTCAGCCCGAACACTGAAGCTTTCTTT
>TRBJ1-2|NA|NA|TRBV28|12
CASSLPGRGYTF
TGTGCCAGCAGCTTGCCAGGGCGAGGCTACACCTTC
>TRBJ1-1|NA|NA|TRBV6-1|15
CASSRDLGVNTEAFF
TGTGCCAGCAGTAGGGACTTGGGGGTGAACACTGAAGCTTTCTTT
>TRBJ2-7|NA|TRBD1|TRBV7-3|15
CASSLGQGYAYEQYF
TGTGCCAGCAGCTTGGGACAGGGTTATGCCTACGAGCAGTACTTC
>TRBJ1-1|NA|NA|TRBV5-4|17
CASSLGGGTYLNTEAFF
TGTGCCAGCAGCTTGGGGGGTGGGACCTACTTGAACACTGAAGCTTTCTTT
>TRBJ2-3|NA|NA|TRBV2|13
CASRPRQTDTQYF
TGTGCCAGCAGACCCCGACAGACAGATACGCAGTATTTT
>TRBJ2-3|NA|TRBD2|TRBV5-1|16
CASSPRTSLPHDTQYF
TGCGCCAGCAGCCCCAGGACTAGCCTCCCACACGATACGCAGTATTTT
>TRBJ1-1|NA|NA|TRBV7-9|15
CASSPIEGMNTEAFF
TGTGCCAGCAGCCCTATAGAGGGGATGAACACTGAAGCTTTCTTT
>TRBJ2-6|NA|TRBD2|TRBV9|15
CASSVSGGGANVLTF
TGTGCCAGCAGCGTTAGCGGGGGTGGGGCCAACGTCCTGACTTTC
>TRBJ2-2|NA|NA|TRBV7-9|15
CASSLASRSTGELFF
TGTGCCAGCAGCTTAGCGTCCAGGTCCACCGGGGAGCTGTTTTTT
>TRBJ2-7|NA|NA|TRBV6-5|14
CASSQGVPSYEQYF
TGTGCCAGCAGCCAAGGGGTACCCTCCTACGAGCAGTACTTC
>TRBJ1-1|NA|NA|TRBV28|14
CASRIGGRNTEAFF
TGTGCCAGCCGGATCGGTGGTCGGAACACTGAAGCTTTCTTT
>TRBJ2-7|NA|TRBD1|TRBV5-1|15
CASSLIGTGAYEQYF
TGCGCCAGCAGCTTGATTGGGACAGGAGCCTACGAGCAGTACTTC
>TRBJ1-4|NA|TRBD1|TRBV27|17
CASSSLTGGAENEKLFF
TGTGCCAGCAGTTCCCTTACAGGGGGCGCAGAGAATGAAAAACTGTTTTTT
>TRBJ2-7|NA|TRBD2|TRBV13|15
CASSLKRGSSYEQYF
TGTGCCAGCAGCCTTAAGCGGGGAAGCTCCTACGAGCAGTACTTC
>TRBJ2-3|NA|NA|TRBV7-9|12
CASSRSTDTQYF
TGTGCCAGCAGCCGGAGCACAGATACGCAGTATTTT
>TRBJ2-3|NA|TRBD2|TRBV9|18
CASSAGTSGQTSTDTQYF
TGTGCCAGCAGCGCAGGGACTAGCGGGCAAACTAGCACAGATACGCAGTATTTT
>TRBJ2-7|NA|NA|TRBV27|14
CASRVYRATYEQYF
TGTGCCAGCAGAGTTTACAGGGCGACCTACGAGCAGTACTTC
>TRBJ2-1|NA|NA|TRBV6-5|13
CASNPGLPNEQFF
TGTGCCAGCAATCCGGGACTCCCCAATGAGCAGTTCTTC
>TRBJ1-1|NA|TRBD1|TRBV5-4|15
CASSGQGARNTEAFF
TGTGCCAGCAGCGGGCAGGGGGCGCGAAACACTGAAGCTTTCTTT
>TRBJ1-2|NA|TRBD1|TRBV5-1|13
CASSFGDRDGYTF
TGCGCCAGCAGCTTTGGCGACAGGGACGGCTACACCTTC
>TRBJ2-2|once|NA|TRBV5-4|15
CASSSPQRGTGELFF
TGTGCCAGCAGCTCCCCACAGCGAGGAACCGGGGAGCTGTTTTTT
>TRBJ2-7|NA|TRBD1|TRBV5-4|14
CASSLRDRVNEQYF
TGTGCCAGCAGCCTCCGGGACAGGGTCAACGAGCAGTACTTC
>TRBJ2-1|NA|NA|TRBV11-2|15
CASSLAGKVRYEQFF
TGTGCCAGCAGCTTAGCAGGGAAGGTACGGTATGAGCAGTTCTTC
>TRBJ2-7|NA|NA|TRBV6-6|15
CASSPQTVGAYEQYF
TGTGCCAGCAGCCCTCAGACAGTCGGGGCCTACGAGCAGTACTTC
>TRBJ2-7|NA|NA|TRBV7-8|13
CASSLVVRGEQYF
TGTGCCAGCAGCTTAGTAGTCCGGGGCGAGCAGTACTTC
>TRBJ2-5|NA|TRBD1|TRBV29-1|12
CSVVPGGETQYF
TGCAGCGTTGTCCCAGGGGGAGAGACCCAGTACTTC
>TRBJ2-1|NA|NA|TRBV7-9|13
CASSLSGMDEQFF
TGTGCCAGCAGCTTATCCGGGATGGATGAGCAGTTCTTC
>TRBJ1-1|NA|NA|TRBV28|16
CASSSTWAPMNTEAFF
TGTGCCAGCAGTTCCACTTGGGCACCCATGAACACTGAAGCTTTCTTT
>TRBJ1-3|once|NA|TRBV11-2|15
CASSLRSYSGNTIYF
TGTGCCAGCAGCTTACGGTCATACTCTGGAAACACCATATATTTT
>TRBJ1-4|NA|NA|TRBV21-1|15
CASSKGHRAGEKLFF
TGTGCCAGCAGCAAAGGTCACAGGGCGGGGGAAAAACTGTTTTTT
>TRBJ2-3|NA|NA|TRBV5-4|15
CASSAIRSGTDTQYF
TGTGCCAGCAGCGCCATTAGGAGTGGCACAGATACGCAGTATTTT
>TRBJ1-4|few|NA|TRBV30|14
CAWSVPGRSGKLFF
TGTGCCTGGAGTGTTCCAGGGAGGTCCGGAAAACTGTTTTTT